Shown below are 16 T cell receptor beta chains from a single sample sequenced in a study of T cells in Graves' hyperthyroidism and ophthalmopathy. Amplification targeted TCR beta CDR3 regions from RNA transcripts. The HTBI set primed first-round TCR CDR3 RT-PCR. One entry per CDR3 protein results from TCRdb running MiXCR on the multiplex PCR reads. The sample shows 550,000 to 850,000 distinct CDR3 sequences, under 20% of them seen only once. Sample: blood. The receptors were gathered from a woman aged 45-65 years with Graves' hyperthyroidism that later progressed to Graves' ophthalmopathy.

This rearrangement joins TRBV19 to TRBJ2-3; 8 bases align to TRBD2. The length of the CDR3 is 16 residues. V trimming: 5 bases; J trimming: 4 bases; junction bases outside the gene matches: 11. Germline-derived CDR1 and CDR2 are LNHDA and SQIVND (reference sequence). CDR3 coding DNA: TGTGCCAGTAGTTCCCGACCAGCGGGGGTCTCAGATACGCAGTATTTT. Translation gives CASSSRPAGVSDTQYF.

The chain employs TRBV29-1 and TRBJ2-1, with D hard to call. The V end lost 6 bases, the J end lost 3 bases, and 12 bases lay between the germline ends. The CDR3 covers 13 residues. CDR1 is SQVTM, CDR2 ANQGSEA, per germline. The DNA for the CDR3 is TGCAGCGTCGATACGGACGGCTACAATGAGCAGTTCTTC. The encoded protein is CSVDTDGYNEQFF.

This clonotype was detected ten times or more. This chain joins TRBV12-3 or TRBV12-4 and TRBJ2-5, with TRBD2 identical over 14 bases. V was clipped by 6 bases and J by 3 bases; unmatched bases: 6. This CDR3 has 16 amino acids. The CDR3: CASSSLTSGGEETQYF. CDR3 nucleotides: TGTGCCAGCAGCTCCCTGACTAGCGGGGGGGAAGAGACCCAGTACTTC.

The V gene is TRBV20-1, the J gene TRBJ2-7; D gene ambiguous. V was trimmed by 5 bases and J by 2 bases, leaving 13 bases between them. The CDR3 contains 13 residues. The V gene's germline CDR1 is DFQATT and CDR2 SNEGSKA (reference sequence). CDR3 coding DNA: TGCAGTGCTGGAGCTAGTGACGCCTACGAGCAGTACTTC. Protein sequence: CSAGASDAYEQYF.

The chain couples TRBV12-3 or TRBV12-4 to TRBJ2-1; 8 nucleotides line up with TRBD2. This CDR3 is built from 16 residues. The V segment lost 5 bases and the J segment 6 bases; nucleotides outside the gene matches: 12. This CDR3 reads CASSPSGLGAVNEQFF. In DNA, the CDR3 is TGTGCCAGCAGTCCCTCGGGACTAGGAGCCGTCAATGAGCAGTTCTTC.

This clonotype showed up many times. V gene TRBV20-1 combines with J gene TRBJ2-3; D perhaps matches TRBD2 (5 bases). V shed 4 bases and J shed 1 base, with 18 bases lying between them. CDR1 and CDR2 (germline): DFQATT, SNEGSKA (reference sequence). The CDR3 length is 16 residues. The CDR3 loop is CSATREGVIGTDTQYF. CDR3 DNA: TGCAGTGCTACCAGAGAGGGAGTGATAGGCACAGATACGCAGTATTTT.

The table lists this clonotype with many counts. The CDR3 sequence is CASSPFGGEKLFF. In DNA, the CDR3 is TGTGCCAGCAGCCCCTTTGGTGGGGAAAAACTGTTTTTT. The chain couples TRBV9 to TRBJ1-4; D remains ambiguous. The length of the CDR3 is 13 residues. V shed 4 bases and J shed 8 bases, with 12 bases lying between them. The germline CDR1 and CDR2 sequences are SGDLS and YYNGEE.

This clonotype was seen ten or more times. This chain links TRBV3-1 with TRBJ2-7, with 14 nucleotides matching TRBD2. This CDR3 comprises 17 residues. Germline V gene lookup returns CDR1 LGHDT and CDR2 YNNKEL (reference sequence). V dropped 1 base and J dropped 4; count of bases not matched to a gene: 6. The CDR3 here is CASSQAPGTSGGYEQYF. In DNA form, the CDR3 reads TGTGCCAGCAGCCAAGCCCCCGGGACTAGCGGGGGTTACGAGCAGTACTTC.

This clonotype was seen only a few times. The rearrangement uses TRBV5-1 and TRBJ1-5; a possible D gene is TRBD1 (6 bases). CDR1 is SGHRS and CDR2 is YFSETQ in the germline V gene. Trimming stripped 0 bases from V and 6 bases from J, with 16 bases between. The length of the CDR3 is 16 residues. In nucleotides, the CDR3 is TGCGCCAGCAGCTTGGGCGCGGGGGGGGCCGGTCAGCCCCAGCATTTT. Amino acids: CASSLGAGGAGQPQHF.

The chain recombines TRBV4-2 with TRBJ1-2, with D maybe TRBD1 (5 bases). Deletions cut 2 bases from V and 3 bases from J, with 10 bases between. The germline V gene has CDR1 LGHNA and CDR2 YNFKEQ. CDR3 length equals 14 residues. CDR3 sequence reads: CASSQPGPDYGYTF. For the CDR3, the DNA is TGTGCCAGCAGCCAACCGGGACCCGACTATGGCTACACCTTC.

This clonotype was counted at least ten times. The chain uses TRBV20-1 and TRBJ1-1; 10 positions agree with TRBD1. Germline V CDR1 and CDR2: DFQATT, SNEGSKA (reference sequence). The CDR3 loop spans 15 amino acids. The V segment lost 1 base and the J segment 0 bases; nucleotides outside the gene matches: 2. CDR3 protein: CSARGGQGVNTEAFF. Written as DNA, the CDR3 is TGCAGTGCTAGAGGAGGACAGGGGGTGAACACTGAAGCTTTCTTT.

This clonotype has more than one count but fewer than ten. V and J are TRBV30 and TRBJ1-1; 7 bases align to TRBD1. The CDR3 consists of 12 residues. The trim removed 7 bases at V and 6 bases at J, leaving 8 bases unmatched. Per the germline V gene, CDR1 is GTSNPN and CDR2 is SVGIG (reference sequence). CDR3 region: CAFRQGASEAFF. For the CDR3, the DNA is TGTGCCTTTAGACAGGGAGCCTCTGAAGCTTTCTTT. Full variable domain (remainder filled in from reference TRBV30 and TRBJ1-1): SQTIHQWPATLVQPVGSPLSLECTVEGTSNPNLYWYRQAAGRGLQLLFYSVGIGQISSEVPQNLSASRPQDRQFILSSKKLLLSDSGFYLCAFRQGASEAFFGQGTRLTVV.

Many counts were recorded for this clonotype. The chain joins TRBV11-2 to TRBJ1-1, with D unclear. The CDR3 loop spans 15 amino acids. Germline lookup yields CDR1 SGHAT and CDR2 FQNNGV. The V end was cut by 1 base, the J end by 4 bases, with 13 bases between. The CDR3, as DNA: TGTGCCAGCAGCTTAGTCGACATCAGCTCCACTGAAGCTTTCTTT. As protein: CASSLVDISSTEAFF.

The gene calls are TRBV6-1 and TRBJ1-2, with a tentative D call TRBD1 (5 bases). The V gene's germline CDR1 is MNHNS and CDR2 SASEGT. This CDR3 spans 12 amino acids. The V and J ends lost 7 bases and 2 bases respectively, with 8 bases between them. The DNA for the CDR3 is TGTGCCAGCACCGACAGAAACTATGGCTACACCTTC. Protein: CASTDRNYGYTF.

This clonotype was picked up many times. The chain couples TRBV6-2 or TRBV6-3 to TRBJ1-4; D remains unclear. V lost 4 bases and J 5 bases, leaving 17 bases between the germline ends. The CDR3 is made up of 16 amino acids. Per the germline V gene, CDR1 is MNHEY and CDR2 is SVGEGT. In nucleotides, the CDR3 is TGTGCCAGCAGTTCCAGATCGACTGACGTGAATGAAAAACTGTTTTTT. It translates to CASSSRSTDVNEKLFF.

This chain joins TRBV27 and TRBJ2-2; weak D call: TRBD1 (6 bases). Trimming pared 5 bases from V and 0 bases from J, leaving 16 bases between. This CDR3 region has 17 residues. Germline CDR1 is MNHEY and CDR2 is SMNVEV (reference sequence). Here the CDR3 DNA reads TGTGCCAGCAGTCCGCCCCACGGGACAACGAACACCGGGGAGCTGTTTTTT. Residues: CASSPPHGTTNTGELFF.